The entry below describes one T cell receptor (beta chain). Its specificity is unknown. This specimen comes from a study of T-cell memory formation after mild COVID-19. TCRdb reprocessed the 5' RACE reads with MiXCR, giving one entry per CDR3 protein. The sample lists about 200,000 distinct CDR3 sequences, around 9.5% occurring once. Overall study results and limits: Clones that contracted from day 15 to 85 had balanced CD4/CD8; later expanders were CD4+ biased. Researchers found some responding clones in pre-infection memory, a sign that cross-reactive memory joined. Shrinking CD4+ clones were chiefly CM and EM; CD8+ ones were chiefly EMRA.

J gave up 1 base and V 0 bases, and 4 bases lay outside the gene matches. Germline CDR1 is SGHRS and CDR2 is YFSETQ. The CDR3 length is 16 residues. The receptor's source is a man aged 18-30 years who had mild COVID-19 (a few samples of this study predate the infection). Cell type and time point are not known. The genes are TRBV5-1 and TRBJ2-3, with 8 nucleotides matching TRBD1. What was sequenced was PBMCs or a T cell subset sorted from them (not recorded which). The CDR3 sequence: CASSLAVTGGTDTQYF. The CDR3 DNA follows: TGCGCCAGCAGCTTGGCCGTGACAGGGGGCACAGATACGCAGTATTTT.